The 19 T cell receptor beta chains given below trace back to one sample, sequenced in a study of blood T cell repertoires in COVID-19. Measured with immunoSEQ multiplex PCR; TCRdb has only the in-frame clones, and not every one. The sample has approximately 250,000 clones, around nine tenths seen once. Sequenced input: PBMCs or T cells enriched from blood (not recorded which). These receptors were obtained from a woman in her fifties or sixties in a cohort exposed to, infected with or recovered from COVID-19 (not recorded which).

The chain links TRBV3-1 (or the pseudogene TRBV3-2) to TRBJ1-3, with 7 bases identical to TRBD1. The length of the CDR3 is 19 residues. The germline V gene encodes CDR1 LGHDT and CDR2 YNNKEL (reference sequence). V dropped 4 bases and J dropped 0; count of bases not matched to a gene: 15. The CDR3 sequence: CASSLNRGQSLFSGNTIYF. DNA for the CDR3: TGTGCCAGCAGCCTAAATCGGGGACAGTCACTTTTCTCTGGAAACACCATATATTTT.

The chain carries TRBV19 and TRBJ2-1; 7 positions match TRBD2. V trimming: 4 bases; J trimming: 4 bases; junction bases outside the gene matches: 10. The CDR3 length is 16 residues. Germline CDR1 LNHDA, CDR2 SQIVND (reference sequence). The CDR3 loop is CASSTGLVDWYNEQFF. CDR3 nucleotides: TGTGCCAGTAGTACCGGACTAGTCGATTGGTACAATGAGCAGTTCTTC.

This sequence joins TRBV28 and TRBJ1-4; 8 nucleotides align to TRBD1. Germline CDR1 MDHEN, CDR2 SYDVKM. Unmatched junction bases numbered 3, after V lost 6 bases and J lost 0 bases. The CDR3 covers 15 residues. This CDR3 is CASRTGDATNEKLFF. CDR3 nucleotides: TGTGCCAGCAGGACAGGGGATGCAACTAATGAAAAACTGTTTTTT.

The chain recombines TRBV28 with TRBJ2-3; TRBD1 aligns across 9 bases. The CDR3 is 21 residues long. Germline CDR1 reads MDHEN; CDR2 reads SYDVKM. Trimming cost V 8 bases and J 4 bases; bases outside gene matches: 28. The CDR3 here is CASGGNRTGDTVGPRADTQYF. Written as DNA, the CDR3 is TGTGCCAGCGGGGGGAATAGGACAGGGGACACGGTGGGTCCGAGGGCAGATACGCAGTATTTT.

V gene TRBV9 combines with J gene TRBJ1-1, with 7 bases aligning to TRBD1. V was clipped by 6 bases and J by 6 bases; unmatched bases: 17. CDR3 length: 16 residues. Germline CDR1 is SGDLS and CDR2 is YYNGEE. The DNA of the CDR3 is TGTGCCAGCACCCGAACCCCCGGTGGACAGGCATCTGAAGCTTTCTTT. Translated, it gives CASTRTPGGQASEAFF.

This CDR3 reads CASSTQGGGTDTQYF. CDR3 nucleotides: TGTGCCAGTAGTACACAGGGGGGGGGCACAGATACGCAGTATTTT. The chain recombines TRBV19 with TRBJ2-3; D perhaps matches TRBD1 (8 bases). V lost 4 bases to trimming and J lost 1 base, with 12 bases between them. There are 15 residues in the CDR3. Germline assignment: CDR1 LNHDA and CDR2 SQIVND (reference sequence).

This clone has at least ten counts. Other nucleotide sequences in the sample specify the same CDR3. This chain connects TRBV4-1 to TRBJ2-1; TRBD2 is a possible D gene (6 bases). V lost 4 bases and J 8 bases, leaving 12 bases between the germline ends. This CDR3 spans 13 amino acids. Looked up from germline, CDR1 is MGHRA and CDR2 is YSYEKL. The CDR3 DNA reads TGCGCCAGCAGCCGTGGTGGCGGGGATGAGCAGTTCTTC. Protein: CASSRGGGDEQFF.

The chain has TRBV18 and TRBJ1-6; D not resolved. This CDR3 contains 18 residues. Trimming pared 1 base from V and 0 bases from J, leaving 13 bases between. CDR1 is KGHSH and CDR2 is LQKENI in the germline V gene. The CDR3 region is CASSPLDQRSSYNSPLHF. CDR3 DNA: TGTGCCAGCTCACCACTTGATCAGCGAAGCTCCTATAATTCACCCCTCCACTTT. Variable domain in full (rest from reference TRBV18 and TRBJ1-6): NAGVMQNPRHLVRRRGQEARLRCSPMKGHSHVYWYRQLPEEGLKFMVYLQKENIIDESGMPKERFSAEFPKEGPSILRIQQVVRGDSAAYFCASSPLDQRSSYNSPLHFGNGTRLTVT.

This chain uses TRBV19 with TRBJ2-1; D might be TRBD2 (7 bases). The germline gives CDR1 LNHDA, CDR2 SQIVND (reference sequence). Trimming took 7 bases from V and 4 from J, leaving 17 bases between them. The CDR3 sequence is 15 residues long. The CDR3 sequence is CASTLRGRGYNEQFF. Written as DNA, the CDR3 is TGTGCCAGTACCCTAAGAGGGAGGGGGTACAATGAGCAGTTCTTC. The full variable domain, in which reference TRBV19 and TRBJ2-1 provide the parts outside the CDR3, is DGGITQSPKYLFRKEGQNVTLSCEQNLNHDAMYWYRQDPGQGLRLIYYSQIVNDFQKGDIAEGYSVSREKKESFPLTVTSAQKNPTAFYLCASTLRGRGYNEQFFGPGTRLTVL.

V is TRBV6-2 or TRBV6-3 and J is TRBJ2-5; tentatively, D is TRBD1 (6 bases). This CDR3 has 14 amino acids. Trimming shortened V by 7 bases and J by 3 bases, and 15 bases separated the two germline ends. The germline gives CDR1 MNHEY, CDR2 SVGEGT. The CDR3 here is CASTPWGQKETQYF. CDR3 nucleotides: TGTGCCAGCACCCCCTGGGGGCAGAAAGAGACCCAGTACTTC.

The chain links TRBV29-1 to TRBJ1-1, with D perhaps TRBD1 (6 bases). CDR1 is SQVTM and CDR2 is ANQGSEA in the germline V gene. This CDR3 is built from 14 residues. V dropped 5 bases and J dropped 5 bases, with 18 bases sitting between them. In DNA form, the CDR3 reads TGCAGCGTTTACCCCGGGACATTACAAACTGAAGCTTTCTTT. Translated: CSVYPGTLQTEAFF.

The chain employs TRBV10-3 and TRBJ1-5, with TRBD1 matching over 7 bases. There are 14 residues in the CDR3. J gave up 5 bases and V 6 bases, and 7 bases lay outside the gene matches. Looked up from germline, CDR1 is ENHRY and CDR2 is SYGVKD. In DNA, the CDR3 is TGTGCCATCAGCCGAGACAGGGTTGATCAGCCCCAGCATTTT. It is translated as CAISRDRVDQPQHF.

This clone has a handful of counts. The gene calls are TRBV9 and TRBJ1-2, with D possibly being TRBD1 (5 bases). The CDR3 is 15 residues long. The germline V and J ends were trimmed by 0 bases and 2 bases, with 11 bases remaining between them. Looked up from germline, CDR1 is SGDLS and CDR2 is YYNGEE. The CDR3 DNA reads TGTGCCAGCAGCGTAGAAGGGGTGGGGAACTATGGCTACACCTTC. This gives the protein CASSVEGVGNYGYTF.

This chain uses TRBV29-1 with TRBJ2-7, with TRBD1 matching 7 bases. Losses at the gene ends were 2 bases for V and 5 bases for J; bases not matched to a gene: 6. The CDR3 totals 13 residues. CDR1 and CDR2 from the germline V gene are SQVTM and ANQGSEA. CDR3 sequence reads: CSVESTGLDEQYF. The CDR3 DNA is TGCAGCGTTGAATCGACAGGGCTCGACGAGCAGTACTTC.

This sequence joins TRBV14 and TRBJ2-3; TRBD2 matches 9 bases. The CDR3 length is 16 residues. Trimming cost V 1 base and J 0 bases; bases outside gene matches: 2. In germline, CDR1 is SGHDN, CDR2 FVKESK. In DNA, the CDR3 is TGTGCCAGCAGCCAAGGACTAGCGGTTAGCACAGATACGCAGTATTTT. Its protein product is CASSQGLAVSTDTQYF.

This chain uses TRBV19 with TRBJ1-5; D unclear. Looked up from germline, CDR1 is LNHDA and CDR2 is SQIVND (reference sequence). Trimming left V 1 base short and J 7 bases short, with 5 bases between. The CDR3 runs to 12 residues. As DNA, the CDR3 is TGTGCCAGTAGTATAGGGGCCCAGCCCCAGCATTTT. Amino acid sequence: CASSIGAQPQHF.

The gene calls are TRBV10-1 and TRBJ2-3, with a weak D call TRBD2 (6 bases). The CDR3 length is 16 residues. V lost 0 bases and J 9 bases, leaving 19 bases between the germline ends. The V gene's germline CDR1 is WNHNN and CDR2 SYGVQD (reference sequence). CDR3 protein: CASSESIRESMYTQYF. DNA of the CDR3: TGCGCCAGCAGTGAGTCGATACGGGAGTCCATGTACACGCAGTATTTT.

This chain connects TRBV29-1 to TRBJ2-5, with 7 bases lining up with TRBD1. V shed 7 bases and J 2 bases; nucleotides not matched to a gene: 4. Germline values: CDR1 SQVTM, CDR2 ANQGSEA. The CDR3 spans 12 residues. CDR3 sequence: CSAGTAQETQYF. The CDR3 region has the DNA TGCAGCGCCGGGACAGCACAAGAGACCCAGTACTTC.

This chain joins TRBV11-2 and TRBJ1-4, with 10 bases lining up with TRBD1. The CDR3 totals 16 residues. Germline-derived CDR1 and CDR2 are SGHAT and FQNNGV. The V gene end was trimmed by 3 bases and the J gene end by 2 bases; junction bases not matched to a gene: 3. Here the CDR3 DNA reads TGTGCCAGCAGCTTGACAGGGGGCGCGACTAATGAAAAACTGTTTTTT. This codes for CASSLTGGATNEKLFF.